The subject of this entry is one TCR beta chain. Its antigen is still unknown. Combining a sample-barcoded 5' primer with a J-beta primer mix, a second PCR ran for 7 to 11 cycles. MiXCR, run by TCRdb on the 5' RACE reads, gives a single entry per CDR3 protein. The profile covers approximately 1.5 million distinct CDR3 sequences, with around 36% appearing a single time and about 11% taken by the ten largest. From germline, CDR1 is SEHNR and CDR2 FQNEAQ (reference sequence). Trimming removed 2 bases at V and 6 bases at J, with 13 bases between. This CDR3 is built from 15 residues. This entry comes from a study of blood T cells in healthy people across ages. Study context: Template switching retrieved approximately one barcoded beta molecule for each two T cells.

Caucasian individuals from Russia who were healthy and aged 6 to 90 acted as donors. Points from the study as a whole: With donor CMV status unknown, expanded clonotype changes were possibly confounded. Among long-lived donors, naive CD4+ cells were more numerous and diversity higher than in aged donors.

Sequencing was performed on blood. This chain links TRBV7-9 with TRBJ1-4; D perhaps matches TRBD1 (6 bases). This receptor was obtained from a woman under 40 in good health. The CDR3: CASSLFLGADEKLFF. DNA of the CDR3: TGTGCCAGCAGCTTATTTTTGGGGGCGGATGAAAAACTGTTTTTT. Drawing the rest from reference TRBV7-9 and TRBJ1-4, the complete variable domain is DTGVSQNPRHKITKRGQNVTFRCDPISEHNRLYWYRQTLGQGPEFLTYFQNEAQLEKSRLLSDRFSAERPKGSFSTLEIQRTEQGDSAMYLCASSLFLGADEKLFFGSGTQLSVL.